This TCR beta chain was obtained from a study of molecular identifiers for immune sequencing clone quantification (dated by TCRdb to the late 2010s). Broadly, across the study: For a replicate experiment, RNA from around 20,000 or 100,000 naive CD8 T cells was divided into five aliquots, and four of the five aliquots were sequenced. This methods study benchmarked molecular-identifier clustering-based TCR repertoire sequencing (MIDCIRS) and TCR RNA copy counting, using CD8 T cells to do so. The paper as a whole reports these results and caveats: Spiked-in Jurkat TCR RNA equivalent to a single cell was reported to be detectable even among one million naive CD8 T cells. Highly expanded clone sizes could be underestimated because identical TCR molecules may share a barcode. When barcode sub-clustering was left out, chimeric consensus sequences inflated TCR diversity, with chimeras reaching as high as 47%. About 2.9 recovered TCR RNA copies per cell were obtained by modeling, versus about ten by digital PCR, implying a capture efficiency of about 30%. The naive libraries included spiked-in Jurkat TCR RNA (10 copies' worth), and this Jurkat TCR RNA is not part of the donor repertoire. In CMV-specific effector cells, over 98% of molecules were held by clones above 20 RNA copies, whereas under 1% of molecules were held by such clones in naive cells.

Library method: PCR. The data were produced on a NextSeq 500. Bulk TCR libraries were made following a previously described method, with the TCR primers given in Table S5. Total RNA was purified with the Qiagen AllPrep DNA/RNA kit. Reads from multiple sequencing runs of the same library were pooled before analysis. The authors' pipeline ran thus. Reads were retained only if the reads had an exact TCR constant sequence, and the retained reads were trimmed to 150 nt and grouped according to their 12-nt molecular barcodes. Reads in each barcode group were sub-clustered using a 15% Levenshtein threshold, and a quality-weighted consensus sequence was built for each RNA molecule. Non-functional sequences were excluded, and lower-count sequences lying one edit away from another sequence were also excluded. Based on a fit of two negative binomial distributions, barcode sub-clusters having less than 20% of the maximum read count were discarded. The public reads were reanalyzed by TCRdb: fastp trimming at Q25, MiXCR alignment, in-frame beta chains only. Rows merge per CDR3 protein into single entries with the most common DNA and genes. The V and J calls were not made by the authors but by TCRdb's processing. This sample lists about 320,000 distinct CDR3 sequences; roughly 24% were detected once. The ten most abundant clones make up 0.65% to 0.75% of the sample.

With respect to this clonotype: Its antigen is not yet known. It may be a read error: a sequence one base away is much more abundant.

Libraries of naive CD8 T cells were built from around 20,000 to 1,000,000 sorted cells, with 10%, 30% or 50% of the purified RNA used. Naive CD8 T cells were FACS-sorted as CD8+CD4-CCR7+CD45RA+ on a BD FACSAria II into RLT Plus buffer. To test detection sensitivity, Jurkat RNA equal to about nine TCR copies was added to samples of roughly 17,000-1,100,000 naive CD8 T cells. Enrichment of CD8 T cells was performed with RosetteSep CD8+ T Cell Enrichment Cocktail and Ficoll-Paque, after which ACK red cell lysis was carried out. CDR1 and CDR2, looked up from the germline V gene (reference sequence), are SEHNR and FQNEAQ. Spanning cysteine to phenylalanine, the CDR3 consists of 15 amino acids. CDR3 DNA is the only sequence kept; it has 45 bases, read in frame from the first base. The junction shows trimming of 5 bases on V and 3 bases on J, plus 16 bases between the germline ends.

This receptor chain uses TRBV7-9 and TRBJ2-5; TRBD2 is possibly the D segment (6 matching bases). Sequenced sample: naive CD8+ T cells from blood, with Jurkat cell RNA spiked in. The meaning of the sample's cell subset or site label: FACS-sorted CD8+CD4-CCR7+CD45RA+ naive T cells. This TCR came from a human donor in good health. Some libraries in this study had Jurkat cell RNA spiked in. DNA sequence: TGTGCCAGCAGCGCCGGGACTGGCGGGGAAGAGACCCAGTACTTC. Its protein is CASSAGTGGEETQYF.